The rows below give T cell receptor beta chains drawn from one sample of a study of Ad26.COV2.S vaccination and SARS-CoV-2 variants. Clones were read by immunoSEQ multiplex PCR, and TCRdb kept only the in-frame ones, dropping some. Of about 350,000 clones in the sample, about 89% were seen once. The source material was peripheral blood, sampled in a trial of Ad26.COV2.S vaccine versus placebo. Receptors originate from a person between 18 and 59 years old who received the Ad26.COV2.S COVID-19 vaccine or a placebo. CDR3s include the opening cysteine and the closing phenylalanine or tryptophan. Fields, in order: V gene, J gene, CDR3 protein.

TRBV5-6,TRBJ1-2,CASSMTDYGYTF
TRBV24-1,TRBJ2-7,CATSDSYSGTNEQYF
TRBV7-9,TRBJ2-3,CASSFPGLTDTQYF
TRBV5-1,TRBJ2-7,CASSLGGGTYEQYF
TRBV28,TRBJ1-2,CASSLPRANYGYTF
TRBV28,TRBJ1-2,CASHFQGSSYGYTF
TRBV12-3/TRBV12-4,TRBJ1-5,CASSPDVQGPQHF
TRBV7-9,TRBJ2-3,CASSPKGGPIADTQYF
TRBV2,TRBJ2-3,CASRTGYSTQYF
TRBV29-1,TRBJ2-3,CSVTRQGRLVADTQYF
TRBV19,TRBJ1-5,CASKGTGTGTQHF
TRBV19,TRBJ1-1,CASSWGNRRHEAFF
TRBV25-1,TRBJ1-1,CASSDDRGRSEAFF
TRBV11-1,TRBJ1-1,CASSLNRWEAFF
TRBV6-6,TRBJ1-3,CASSRGRTSGNTIYF
TRBV7-6,TRBJ2-1,CASSLAEAGKNNEQFF
TRBV18,TRBJ1-5,CASSPTVGWSQPQHF
TRBV19,TRBJ1-1,CASMRSGTEAFF
TRBV6-4,TRBJ2-1,CASRRLAGDGNEQFF
TRBV7-9,TRBJ2-2,CASRLSGSTGELFF
TRBV5-4,TRBJ1-1,CASSPYRADGTEAFF
TRBV29-1,TRBJ2-2,CSVRGAYAGELFF
TRBV9,TRBJ1-3,CASSVSTGNLNTIYF
TRBV7-9,TRBJ1-4,CASSLATGKGEKLFF
TRBV29-1,TRBJ1-1,CSVGQGLNTEAFF
TRBV27,TRBJ1-1,CASSTIQYRQGGGTEAFF
TRBV5-1,TRBJ2-2,CASSVSDGPTGELFF
TRBV7-6,TRBJ2-1,CASSLVSGVNEQFF
TRBV3-1/TRBV3-2,TRBJ2-7,CASSQNLQGGGYEQYF
TRBV28,TRBJ1-5,CASKAINQPQHF
TRBV5-1,TRBJ1-1,CASSRDTPEAFF
TRBV14,TRBJ2-6,CASRRAGANVLTF
TRBV5-4,TRBJ2-5,CASSLSGARETQYF
TRBV5-1,TRBJ1-4,CASSPRGGKPEKLFF
TRBV18,TRBJ2-5,CASSPRGGETQYF
TRBV10-3,TRBJ1-1,CAISESMREAFF
TRBV7-9,TRBJ1-1,CASSLGRTAEAFF
TRBV4-1,TRBJ2-3,CASSQDLVGGEDTQYF